The clone carrying this TCR beta chain showed up just a few times. Its specificity is unknown. This CDR3 is 15 amino acids long. Germline-derived CDR1 and CDR2 are SGHRS and YFSETQ. Germline trimming cut 0 bases from V and 5 bases from J; bases unmatched to any gene: 3. The record originates from a study of cytomegalovirus exposure and HLA in healthy donors. Study results and limitations: Excluded were some V segments that proved indistinguishable, including TRBV6-2 and TRBV6-3.

A multiplex PCR was run with 60 Vbeta primers and 13 Jbeta primers. Only in-frame clones appear in the TCRdb table, and some are missing; sequencing was by immunoSEQ multiplex PCR. The sample has tens of thousands of clones, over 70% seen once; the top ten hold approximately 1.3%. Material: PBMCs. This chain connects TRBV5-1 to TRBJ1-5, with 9 positions matching TRBD1. The receptor was isolated from a girl aged 2 to 9 in good health and CMV-seropositive. The CDR3 spells CASSLGQGGDQPQHF. CDR3 nucleotides: TGCGCCAGCAGCTTGGGACAGGGGGGGGATCAGCCCCAGCATTTT. The full variable domain, rest sourced from reference TRBV5-1 and TRBJ1-5, is KAGVTQTPRYLIKTRGQQVTLSCSPISGHRSVSWYQQTPGQGLQFLFEYFSETQRNKGNFPGRFSGRQFSNSRSEMNVSTLELGDSALYLCASSLGQGGDQPQHFGDGTRLSIL.